This T cell receptor beta chain was identified in a study of CD8+CD57+ T cells in acquired aplastic anemia. Both TCR beta VDJ combination and CDR3 sequence profiling were carried out. Genomic DNA was the template for this profiling. Using its own MiXCR run on the reads, TCRdb lists one record per CDR3 protein. The sample includes around 180,000 distinct CDR3 sequences, over 60% of them seen just once. General study results and limits: Some 30 shared CD8+ CDR3s appeared highly expressed within patients' immunodominant clones.

As for this clonotype: The antigen is undetermined.

Trimming at V came to 3 bases and at J to 4 bases, leaving 12 bases not matched to a gene. The CDR3 loop spans 16 amino acids. Germline CDR1 and CDR2: DFQATT and SNEGSKA (reference sequence). The chain employs TRBV20-1 and TRBJ2-1; 7 nucleotides match TRBD2. The specimen sequenced was sorted CD4+, CD8+, or CD8+CD57+ T cells (not recorded which) from PBMCs. This TCR derives from a human donor with severe aplastic anemia or a healthy control (not recorded which). The CDR3 DNA reads as TGCAGTGCTAGTTCAGTGGGGGGGGTGTCGTACAATGAGCAGTTCTTC. This codes for CSASSVGGVSYNEQFF.